This is a list of T cell receptor beta chains from one sample in a study of glioma-infiltrating T cells. TCRdb processed the multiplex PCR reads anew with MiXCR; each CDR3 protein has one entry. The sample lists a few hundred thousand distinct CDR3 sequences; roughly 41% were seen once. The sequenced sample consisted of glioma tissue, nonneoplastic brain tissue, or PBMCs (not recorded which). All receptors come from a human donor with low-grade glioma or glioblastoma, undergoing nonglioma brain surgery, or in good health (not recorded which). The CDR3 runs from the conserved cysteine through the conserved F or W. The order of the fields is J gene, V gene, clone size, D gene, CDR3 DNA, CDR3 protein. The D gene is left open where the match is weak. The listing skips clone size in some rows; elsewhere it reads once, few, many or a size class.

>TRBJ1-4|TRBV15|NA|NA
TGTGCCACCAGCAGAGATAGTATTGGGATGGGCAATGAAAAACTGTTTTTT
CATSRDSIGMGNEKLFF
>TRBJ2-7|TRBV6-2/TRBV6-3|many|NA
TGTGCCACCTTTAACAGGGACTCCTACGAGCAGTACTTC
CATFNRDSYEQYF
>TRBJ2-6|TRBV6-5|few|TRBD1
TGTGCCAGCAGTTACGCCGGGACAGGGAGATCTGGGGCCAACGTCCTGACTTTC
CASSYAGTGRSGANVLTF
>TRBJ2-6|TRBV20-1|NA|NA
TGCAGTGCTGGAAGTAGCGTCTCTGGGGCCAACGTCCTGACTTTC
CSAGSSVSGANVLTF
>TRBJ2-5|TRBV7-9|few|TRBD1
TGTGCCAGCAGCTCACAGGGGGAAGGTTGGCAAGAGACCCAGTACTTC
CASSSQGEGWQETQYF
>TRBJ2-1|TRBV20-1|few|NA
TGCAGTGCCCAGCAAGCTTACAGGATCATCTACAATGAGCAGTTCTTC
CSAQQAYRIIYNEQFF
>TRBJ1-2|TRBV7-2|few|NA
TGTGCCAGCAGCTTAGGACCAGGTTTCTATGGCTACACCTTC
CASSLGPGFYGYTF
>TRBJ1-1|TRBV4-3|few|TRBD1
TGCGCCAGCAGCGTCGAAATGACAGGGGTCGGTGCTTTCTTT
CASSVEMTGVGAFF
>TRBJ2-1|TRBV7-2|once|TRBD2
TGTGCCAGCAGCGTTAGCGGGAGCACCTACGAGCAGTTCTTC
CASSVSGSTYEQFF
>TRBJ1-2|TRBV7-6|NA|NA
TGTGCCAGCAGTGACGGCGAGAGCTATGGCTACACCTTC
CASSDGESYGYTF
>TRBJ2-1|TRBV28|many|TRBD1
TGTGCCAGCACCCTAGGGACAGGTTACAATGAGCAGTTCTTC
CASTLGTGYNEQFF
>TRBJ1-1|TRBV28|many|NA
TGTGCCAGCAGTCACCTTCTTACTGAAGCTTTCTTT
CASSHLLTEAFF
>TRBJ2-7|TRBV28|NA|TRBD2
TGTGCCAGCAGTTTATCCGGACTAGCGGGAGGGGGGTACGAGCAGTACTTC
CASSLSGLAGGGYEQYF
>TRBJ2-3|TRBV20-1|many|NA
TGCAGTGCCCAACTAGCAGATACGCAGTATTTT
CSAQLADTQYF
>TRBJ2-7|TRBV28|many|NA
TGTGCCAGCAGTTTAGGCTCTGCTGGGGCCTACGAGCAGTACTTC
CASSLGSAGAYEQYF
>TRBJ2-7|TRBV20-1|few|TRBD1
TGCAGTGCTAGAGAGCCGACAGGGTTCCTCTACGAGCAGTACTTC
CSAREPTGFLYEQYF
>TRBJ2-1|TRBV15|NA|NA
TGTGCCACCAGCGAGGGGGTAACCTACAATGAGCAGTTCTTC
CATSEGVTYNEQFF
>TRBJ2-3|TRBV20-1|NA|TRBD2
TGCAGTGCTAGGTCGGGACTAGCGGGAGTAGATACGCAGTATTTT
CSARSGLAGVDTQYF
>TRBJ1-2|TRBV6-1|many|NA
TGTGCCACCAACCCAGGGGTTCAGGGCTACACCTTC
CATNPGVQGYTF
>TRBJ1-5|TRBV6-6|NA|NA
TGTGCCAGCAGTTACCAAAACAGCGGAAATCAGCCCCAGCATTTT
CASSYQNSGNQPQHF
>TRBJ2-5|TRBV7-9|few|TRBD1
TGTGCCAGCAGCTTAGCCGGGGACAGGGGGCTCGTCGAGACCCAGTACTTC
CASSLAGDRGLVETQYF
>TRBJ2-3|TRBV12-3/TRBV12-4|NA|NA
TGTGCCAGCAGTTTATGGGCAACTAGCACAGATACGCAGTATTTT
CASSLWATSTDTQYF